The text below deals with one T cell receptor beta chain. The antigen is unknown. This sample is part of a study of Tregs in tolerant kidney transplant recipients. The junction had 8 bases not matched to a gene; V was cut back by 4 bases and J by 4 bases. Per germline, CDR1 MDHEN and CDR2 SYDVKM. CDR3 length: 15 residues. Study-level findings and limits: In tolerant patients, donor-specific Tregs outgrew total Tregs, suggesting antigen-driven expansion.

Related graft donors supplied nonmyeloablative bone marrow transplants, and mixed chimerism was transient. CD4+CD25+CD127- Tregs, CD4+CD25- non-Tregs, CD4 and CD8 cells were sorted. Libraries were prepared by immunoSEQ multiplex PCR; TCRdb keeps only in-frame clonotypes and omits some of them. Here the sample spans approximately 60,000 clones, over 75% being singletons. The sequence came from a human patient who received a combined kidney and bone marrow transplant. The graft donor may have given rise to some T cells. The chain combines TRBV28 with TRBJ2-7, with TRBD1 identical over 9 bases. The sequences come from CD4+ T cells from blood (PBMCs), collected 6 months after the transplant. The CDR3 spells CASSSRDRVSYEQYF. DNA for the CDR3: TGTGCCAGCAGTTCCCGGGACAGGGTTTCGTACGAGCAGTACTTC.